The rows below give T cell receptor beta chains drawn from one sample of a study of T cell responses to AZD1222 COVID-19 vaccine. Profiled with immunoSEQ multiplex PCR; TCRdb holds only in-frame clones, not every one. The sample has fewer than 200,000 clones, 85% to 95% seen once. Source: peripheral blood, taken on day 0 of AZD1222 vaccination. The receptor set was obtained from an adult in good health. Both conserved end residues are part of each CDR3. Fields, in order: clone size, D gene, J gene, V gene, CDR3 protein, CDR3 DNA. A D gene is named only where the DNA matches it firmly. Clone size is stated in some rows and not others, as once, few, many or a class when expanded.

few TRBD1 TRBJ1-1 TRBV19 CASSALGQGEAFF TGTGCCAGTAGTGCCCTAGGACAGGGCGAAGCTTTCTTT
NA TRBD1 TRBJ1-2 TRBV6-6 CASSLPQGVDGYTF TGTGCCAGCAGTTTGCCACAGGGGGTGGATGGCTACACCTTC
NA NA TRBJ2-7 TRBV3-1/TRBV3-2 CASSQEGRPYEQYF TGTGCCAGCAGCCAAGAGGGGCGCCCCTACGAGCAGTACTTC
NA TRBD2 TRBJ2-7 TRBV7-2 CASSDGLAGVTYEQYF TGTGCCAGCAGCGACGGACTAGCGGGAGTCACCTACGAGCAGTACTTC
NA TRBD2 TRBJ2-1 TRBV6-5 CALRTSAYNEQFF TGTGCCCTTCGGACTAGCGCCTACAATGAGCAGTTCTTC
NA NA TRBJ1-4 TRBV9 CASSLDAGLGEKLFF TGTGCCAGCAGCTTAGACGCAGGCCTAGGTGAAAAACTGTTTTTT
NA TRBD1 TRBJ1-2 TRBV24-1 CATSDPDRGSYGYTF TGTGCCACCAGTGATCCGGACAGGGGGAGCTATGGCTACACCTTC
NA TRBD1 TRBJ1-1 TRBV13 CASSTDRGRKTEAFF TGTGCCAGCAGTACGGACAGGGGACGGAAAACTGAAGCTTTCTTT
NA TRBD1 TRBJ2-6 TRBV19 CASSMPTGNSGANVLTF TGTGCCAGTAGTATGCCGACAGGGAACTCTGGGGCCAACGTCCTGACTTTC
NA NA TRBJ2-3 TRBV6-2/TRBV6-3 CASSYSRLERWAETDTQYF TGTGCCAGCAGTTACTCGAGACTAGAACGCTGGGCCGAAACAGATACGCAGTATTTT
NA NA TRBJ1-3 TRBV7-8 CASSLGLAMGRRAGNTIYF TGTGCCAGCAGCTTAGGGTTGGCGATGGGCAGACGAGCTGGAAACACCATATATTTT
NA TRBD1 TRBJ2-4 TRBV7-2 CASSLQGVAKNIQYF TGTGCCAGCAGCTTACAGGGGGTGGCCAAAAACATTCAGTACTTC
NA NA TRBJ1-5 TRBV6-1 CASTRDYNQPQHF TGTGCCAGCACGAGGGATTACAATCAGCCCCAGCATTTT
NA NA TRBJ2-2 TRBV6-5 CASTTDSTGELFF TGTGCCAGCACTACAGACAGCACCGGGGAGCTGTTTTTT
NA NA TRBJ1-2 TRBV7-2 CASSQPGAGGIRGYTF TGTGCCAGCAGCCAGCCAGGGGCAGGAGGTATTCGCGGCTACACCTTC
NA NA TRBJ2-7 TRBV19 CASSIEGRRGYEQYF TGTGCCAGTAGTATAGAGGGACGTAGAGGATACGAGCAGTACTTC
once NA TRBJ1-1 TRBV9 CASSVAGWGTEAFF TGTGCCAGCAGCGTAGCGGGATGGGGAACTGAAGCTTTCTTT
NA TRBD1 TRBJ1-5 TRBV19 CASSPGTVRLDQPQHF TGTGCCAGTAGTCCAGGGACAGTCCGGCTTGATCAGCCCCAGCATTTT
NA NA TRBJ1-2 TRBV3-1/TRBV3-2 CASSPITTNYGYTF TGTGCCAGCAGCCCAATCACCACTAACTATGGCTACACCTTC
NA NA TRBJ1-1 TRBV12-3/TRBV12-4 CASSLSENTEAFF TGTGCCAGCAGCCTATCCGAGAACACTGAAGCTTTCTTT
NA NA TRBJ1-1 TRBV27 CASSLGSMNTEAFF TGTGCCAGCAGTTTGGGCAGCATGAACACTGAAGCTTTCTTT